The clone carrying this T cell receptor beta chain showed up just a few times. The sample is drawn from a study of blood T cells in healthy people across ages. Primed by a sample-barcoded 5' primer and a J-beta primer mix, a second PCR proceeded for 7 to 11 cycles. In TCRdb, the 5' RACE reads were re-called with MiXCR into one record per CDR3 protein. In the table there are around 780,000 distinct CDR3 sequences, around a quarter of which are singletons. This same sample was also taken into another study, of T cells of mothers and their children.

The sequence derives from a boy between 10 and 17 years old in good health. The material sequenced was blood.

In DNA form, the CDR3 reads TGCAGTGCTACCAGGACAGGGTACACCGGGGAGCTGTTTTTT. It specifies CSATRTGYTGELFF. The V gene is TRBV20-1, the J gene TRBJ2-2, with TRBD1 matching 8 bases. CDR3 length equals 14 residues. CDR1 DFQATT and CDR2 SNEGSKA come from the germline V gene (reference sequence). Unmatched junction bases numbered 4, after V lost 4 bases and J lost 3 bases.